The entry that follows covers one TCR beta chain sequence. Resolution of symptoms, clearance, or two negative PCRs was present in recovered Cohort 3 donors. These data originate in a study of blood T cell repertoires in COVID-19. Study summary: Samples representing acute and convalescent COVID-19 were sourced from the United States, Italy and Spain.

Original processing notes: Amplification with reference gene primers provided the estimates of nucleated cell counts. This table comes from immunoSEQ multiplex PCR, and its TCRdb copy is limited to in-frame clones, with some not included. V, J and clone size are those of that table, while D and trimming were read from the DNA. The repertoire consists of a few hundred thousand clones, with approximately 86% occurring once and the leading ten covering approximately 1%. With V trimmed by 0 bases and J by 2 bases, 3 bases remained unmatched. The CDR3 length is 15 residues. From germline, CDR1 is SGHRS and CDR2 YFSETQ.

This receptor was taken from a woman aged 25 to 39 who had recovered from COVID-19. The sequenced material came from PBMCs or T cells enriched from blood (not recorded which). The chain is built from TRBV5-1 and TRBJ2-3; 7 nucleotides match TRBD1. This CDR3 reads CASSLGTGPTDTQYF. In DNA form, the CDR3 reads TGCGCCAGCAGCTTGGGGACAGGACCCACAGATACGCAGTATTTT.